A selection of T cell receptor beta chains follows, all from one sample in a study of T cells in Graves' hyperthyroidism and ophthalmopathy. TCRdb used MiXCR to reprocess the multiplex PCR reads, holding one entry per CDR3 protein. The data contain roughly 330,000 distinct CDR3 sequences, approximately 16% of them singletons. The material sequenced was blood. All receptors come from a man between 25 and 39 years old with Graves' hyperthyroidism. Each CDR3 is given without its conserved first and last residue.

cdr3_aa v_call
ASSLTQVYQPQH TRBV28
ASSPFPASGTSTDTQY TRBV18
ASSIPRQGMNTEAF TRBV19
AWSDGLAGGETQY TRBV30
ATKEDANTEAF TRBV15
SARDTSGRLRNTGELF TRBV20-1
SVISLNTIY TRBV20-1
ASSLAGETEAF TRBV5-1
SAPGTVNYGYT TRBV20-1
ASQPLPRGLNYGST TRBV11-3
SASSSGSGEQY TRBV20-1
AASTENQAETQY TRBV10-3
ASSPRRGHRSLFAVF TRBV18
ASSFTGYYGYT TRBV28
AWSVGLTETQY TRBV30
ASSLEGRASEAF TRBV5-4
ASSEESGRGWETQY TRBV6-1
ASSQGSSTDTQY TRBV11-2
ASSVEGRGTTDTQY TRBV9